The 21 T cell receptor beta chains reported below all come from one sample, sequenced in a study of regulatory T cells in long-lasting Graves disease. Arm-PCR with iRepertoire HTBI primers amplified the CDR3 regions for these TCR beta libraries. TCRdb fed the multiplex PCR reads into MiXCR, producing one record per CDR3 protein. The repertoire holds around 470,000 distinct CDR3 sequences, with 14% as singletons. Indicated time point: newly diagnosed GD, antithyroid drugs for less than 3 months. After RNA was extracted from PBMCs, the TCR library was made from it. The same data also went into a second study, on T cells in Graves' hyperthyroidism and ophthalmopathy.

The sequenced sample was peripheral blood mononuclear cells (PBMCs), obtained at new diagnosis, from a patient treated with antithyroid drugs. Source of these receptors: a woman aged 45-65 years with Graves disease.

The table lists this clonotype with many counts. CDR3 amino acids: CSGNQPPDETQYF. As DNA, the CDR3 is TGCAGCGGGAACCAGCCCCCCGATGAGACCCAGTACTTC. The chain has TRBV29-1 and TRBJ2-5, with D unresolved. The CDR3 covers 13 residues. Germline V gene sequence: CDR1 SQVTM, CDR2 ANQGSEA. The V and J ends lost 7 bases and 5 bases respectively, with 17 bases between them.

This clonotype was detected a few times. This chain joins TRBV7-9 and TRBJ2-7; TRBD2 agrees at 12 bases. From germline, CDR1 is SEHNR and CDR2 FQNEAQ (reference sequence). The CDR3 totals 15 residues. The ends lost 6 bases at V and 0 bases at J; junction bases unmatched: 3. The CDR3 nucleotides are TGTGCCAGCAGGAAGACTAGCGGGAGCTCCTACGAGCAGTACTTC. Translating gives CASRKTSGSSYEQYF.

The chain employs TRBV7-2 and TRBJ2-7; TRBD1 matches 10 bases. V trimming: 5 bases; J trimming: 2 bases; junction bases outside the gene matches: 12. This CDR3 is 17 amino acids long. The germline V gene encodes CDR1 SGHTA and CDR2 FQGNSA. The chain's CDR3 is CASSKGQGNGPAYEQYF. In DNA form, the CDR3 reads TGTGCCAGCAGCAAGGGACAGGGGAATGGACCGGCCTACGAGCAGTACTTC.

This clonotype was seen repeatedly, ten times or more. The rearrangement links TRBV9 to TRBJ2-3; D ambiguous. The CDR3 has 14 residues. Deletions cut 0 bases from V and 3 bases from J, with 8 bases between. Germline loops: CDR1 SGDLS, CDR2 YYNGEE. The CDR3 loop is CASSVGGLTDTQYF. The CDR3 DNA reads as TGTGCCAGCAGCGTAGGGGGTTTAACAGATACGCAGTATTTT.

In its sample, this clonotype was seen many times. The chain couples TRBV27 to TRBJ2-7; 7 nucleotides match TRBD2. Germline CDR1 is MNHEY and CDR2 is SMNVEV (reference sequence). CDR3 size: 16 residues. With 2 bases clipped from V and 0 bases from J, the junction kept 7 bases outside the gene matches. CDR3: CASSLRPSGSSYEQYF. The CDR3 DNA follows: TGTGCCAGCAGTTTACGCCCTAGCGGCAGCTCCTACGAGCAGTACTTC.

In this sample, this clonotype turned up many times. V gene TRBV6-2 or TRBV6-3 combines with J gene TRBJ2-5; TRBD1 matches 7 bases. CDR3 size: 15 residues. CDR1 is MNHEY and CDR2 is SVGEGT in the germline V gene. J gave up 4 bases and V 5 bases, and 10 bases lay outside the gene matches. CDR3 protein: CASSVTGTVGETQYF. The CDR3 DNA is TGTGCCAGCAGTGTCACCGGGACAGTCGGAGAGACCCAGTACTTC.

This clonotype was picked up many times. The J gene is TRBJ1-3, the V gene TRBV2, with D possibly matching TRBD1 (5 bases). The ends were cut back, 6 bases at V and 4 bases at J, with 16 bases in the middle. Germline-derived CDR1 and CDR2 are SNHLY and FYNNEI. The length of the CDR3 is 15 residues. The DNA for the CDR3 is TGTGCCAGCAGGACCACAGGAAACGACGGAAACACCATATATTTT. As protein: CASRTTGNDGNTIYF.

Ten or more counts support this clonotype. This chain joins TRBV28 and TRBJ2-7; 8 nucleotides match TRBD1. Germline V gives CDR1 MDHEN, CDR2 SYDVKM. This CDR3 has 15 amino acids. With V trimmed by 5 bases and J by 5 bases, 11 bases remained unmatched. The CDR3 region is CASSRTGQGANEQYF. The CDR3 DNA reads as TGTGCCAGCAGTCGCACCGGGCAGGGGGCTAACGAGCAGTACTTC.

J is TRBJ2-3 and V is TRBV5-1; 14 positions match TRBD2. This CDR3 region has 18 residues. Germline V gene sequence: CDR1 SGHRS, CDR2 YFSETQ. J lost 4 bases, V lost 2 bases, and 9 bases had no gene match. CDR3 region: CASSFTSGTSGSPDTQYF. CDR3 nucleotides: TGCGCCAGCAGCTTCACCTCCGGGACTAGCGGGAGCCCAGATACGCAGTATTTT. The full variable domain, completed using reference TRBV5-1 and TRBJ2-3, is KAGVTQTPRYLIKTRGQQVTLSCSPISGHRSVSWYQQTPGQGLQFLFEYFSETQRNKGNFPGRFSGRQFSNSRSEMNVSTLELGDSALYLCASSFTSGTSGSPDTQYFGPGTRLTVL.

The chain recombines TRBV13 with TRBJ1-4; D unresolved. V shed 5 bases and J shed 8 bases, with 9 bases lying between them. This CDR3 is 12 amino acids long. CDR1 and CDR2 (germline): PRHDT, FYEKMQ (reference sequence). CDR3 in amino acids: CASSVRSEKLFF. As DNA, the CDR3 is TGTGCCAGCAGCGTCAGATCCGAAAAACTGTTTTTT.

This clonotype showed up many times. V and J are TRBV12-3 or TRBV12-4 and TRBJ1-4, with 9 bases lining up with TRBD1. V gave up 5 bases and J gave up 3 bases; unmatched junction bases: 1. The CDR3 runs 14 residues. The CDR3 reads CASSRQGANEKLFF. CDR3 nucleotides: TGTGCCAGCAGTAGACAGGGGGCTAATGAAAAACTGTTTTTT.

The V and J genes are TRBV5-1 and TRBJ1-4; D gene unclear. Trimming stripped 1 base from V and 6 bases from J, with 10 bases between. The CDR3 spans 14 residues. Germline V gives CDR1 SGHRS, CDR2 YFSETQ. The CDR3 DNA is TGCGCCAGCAGCTTGATGGGAGATCATGAAAAACTGTTTTTT. Translation: CASSLMGDHEKLFF.

This clonotype was observed a few times. V usage is TRBV10-1 and J usage is TRBJ1-1; D is unclear. This CDR3 is built from 14 residues. With 2 bases removed from V and 6 bases from J, the gap between germline ends came to 13 bases. Germline CDR1 and CDR2: WNHNN and SYGVQD (reference sequence). The DNA of the CDR3 is TGCGCCAGCAGTGAGCTAAAGGTAGGATCTGAAGCTTTCTTT. Amino acids: CASSELKVGSEAFF.

This chain joins TRBV4-1 and TRBJ1-6; D unclear. There are 15 residues in the CDR3. V lost 7 bases to trimming and J lost 3 bases, with 13 bases between them. Germline lookup yields CDR1 MGHRA and CDR2 YSYEKL. CDR3 amino acids: CASTLEAIYNSPLHF. The CDR3 DNA reads as TGCGCCAGCACCCTTGAGGCGATCTATAATTCACCCCTCCACTTT.

This clonotype was counted only a few times. The rearrangement links TRBV10-3 to TRBJ1-1; 12 positions match TRBD1. CDR1 is ENHRY and CDR2 is SYGVKD in the germline V gene. The CDR3 covers 14 residues. Losses at the gene ends were 6 bases for V and 10 bases for J; bases not matched to a gene: 9. The CDR3 reads CAISPGTGGPGAFF. The CDR3 nucleotides are TGTGCCATCAGCCCCGGGACAGGGGGCCCTGGAGCTTTCTTT.

This clonotype came up many times. This chain links TRBV2 with TRBJ1-6; possible D gene TRBD1, 5 bases. Germline V CDR1 and CDR2: SNHLY, FYNNEI. The CDR3 consists of 15 residues. V dropped 6 bases and J dropped 7 bases, with 16 bases sitting between them. The CDR3 region has the DNA TGTGCCAGCAGCGCTACCGACAGTATCAATTCACCCCTCCACTTT. Amino acid sequence: CASSATDSINSPLHF.

This clonotype was observed many times. This sequence joins TRBV2 and TRBJ2-3, with 8 bases fitting TRBD1. J gave up 4 bases and V 6 bases, and 6 bases lay outside the gene matches. The CDR3 covers 14 residues. CDR1 is SNHLY, CDR2 FYNNEI, per germline. The CDR3 DNA follows: TGTGCCAGCAGGGTGGACAGGGACCCAGATACGCAGTATTTT. The encoded protein is CASRVDRDPDTQYF.

In this sample, this clonotype turned up many times. The rearrangement links TRBV6-1 to TRBJ2-5; 7 nucleotides agree with TRBD1. CDR1 and CDR2 (germline): MNHNS, SASEGT. CDR3 length: 17 residues. V lost 6 bases and J lost 2; bases outside the gene matches: 15. CDR3 loop: CASRAWGTDLLQETQYF. In nucleotides, the CDR3 is TGTGCCAGCAGGGCATGGGGGACAGATCTTCTGCAAGAGACCCAGTACTTC.

There are many counts of this clonotype. The chain employs TRBV7-8 and TRBJ2-7; 8 bases match TRBD2. Unmatched junction bases numbered 7, after V lost 5 bases and J lost 1 base. CDR1 and CDR2 from the germline V gene are SGHVS and FQNEAQ. The CDR3 is made up of 15 amino acids. The CDR3 here is CASSTLAGSSYEQYF. Here the CDR3 DNA reads TGTGCCAGCAGCACCCTAGCGGGCTCTTCCTACGAGCAGTACTTC.

V usage is TRBV5-1 and J usage is TRBJ2-7; 7 bases map to TRBD1. CDR3 length: 13 amino acids. CDR1 is SGHRS, CDR2 YFSETQ, per germline. Trimming took 0 bases from V and 6 from J; bases not matched to a gene: 3. CDR3 DNA: TGCGCCAGCAGCTTGGCCACAGGGGCCGAGCAGTACTTC. Its protein is CASSLATGAEQYF. Based on the CDR3 plus reference TRBV5-1 and TRBJ2-7, the full variable domain is KAGVTQTPRYLIKTRGQQVTLSCSPISGHRSVSWYQQTPGQGLQFLFEYFSETQRNKGNFPGRFSGRQFSNSRSEMNVSTLELGDSALYLCASSLATGAEQYFGPGTRLTVT.

This clonotype came up many times. The rearrangement joins TRBV12-3 or TRBV12-4 to TRBJ2-4; TRBD1 matches 9 bases. The trim removed 4 bases at V and 1 base at J, leaving 5 bases unmatched. The CDR3 extends over 16 amino acids. DNA for the CDR3: TGTGCCAGCAGTTCAACAGGGGGCCCTGCCAAAAACATTCAGTACTTC. Translation: CASSSTGGPAKNIQYF.